This T cell receptor (beta chain) was obtained from a study of response to subunit inactivated influenza vaccine. In germline, CDR1 is MGHRA, CDR2 YSYEKL. The J segment lost 9 bases and the V segment lost 0 bases, leaving 10 bases of the junction unmatched. The CDR3 extends over 16 amino acids. The study, taken as a whole, reports: Authors suggested that a seasonal influenza vaccination recruits few new T cells each time.

Each CDR3 protein is one row after TCRdb ran MiXCR on the RT-PCR reads. The table has 530,000 or so distinct CDR3 sequences, 25% seen once. A remark on this clonotype: Its antigen is still unknown.

The sample in question was CD4+ T cells sorted from PBMCs, obtained 5 to 6 days after vaccination. The TCR was taken from a man aged 50-60 years who received an inactivated influenza vaccine. The V call is TRBV4-1, the J call TRBJ2-3, with 9 bases identical to TRBD2. CDR3 sequence reads: CASSQELAGARKTQYF. CDR3 nucleotides: TGCGCCAGCAGCCAAGAACTAGCGGGCGCAAGAAAAACGCAGTATTTT.